This T cell receptor (beta chain) came from a study of cytomegalovirus exposure and HLA in healthy donors. Study observations and caveats: In a later analysis, CMV-associated beta chains were mostly HLA-associated, it appeared. Prior analysis indicated that the majority of TCR beta V segments exhibited productivity approximately 87% or approximately 30% of the time. Likely technical artifact: a cluster of highly shared sequence variants.

This CDR3 has 15 residues. Germline CDR1 reads SGDLS; CDR2 reads YYNGEE. V was shortened by 0 bases and J by 1 base, with 10 bases between the two germline ends. A note on this clone: The target antigen is unknown.

The PCR ran on 60 Vbeta and 13 Jbeta primers. Measured with immunoSEQ multiplex PCR; TCRdb has only the in-frame clones, and not every one. The sample has some 100,000 clones; about four fifths are singletons. The sequence was collected from a woman in her 70s in good health and CMV-seropositive. Material for sequencing was PBMCs. The chain links TRBV9 to TRBJ1-2; D gene unclear. The CDR3 region has the DNA TGTGCCAGCAGCGTAGGAACAGCTCTTAACTATGGCTACACCTTC. Its translation is CASSVGTALNYGYTF. The whole variable domain, filled in from reference TRBV9 and TRBJ1-2, reads DSGVTQTPKHLITATGQRVTLRCSPRSGDLSVYWYQQSLDQGLQFLIQYYNGEERAKGNILERFSAQQFPDLHSELNLSSLELGDSALYFCASSVGTALNYGYTFGSGTRLTVV.